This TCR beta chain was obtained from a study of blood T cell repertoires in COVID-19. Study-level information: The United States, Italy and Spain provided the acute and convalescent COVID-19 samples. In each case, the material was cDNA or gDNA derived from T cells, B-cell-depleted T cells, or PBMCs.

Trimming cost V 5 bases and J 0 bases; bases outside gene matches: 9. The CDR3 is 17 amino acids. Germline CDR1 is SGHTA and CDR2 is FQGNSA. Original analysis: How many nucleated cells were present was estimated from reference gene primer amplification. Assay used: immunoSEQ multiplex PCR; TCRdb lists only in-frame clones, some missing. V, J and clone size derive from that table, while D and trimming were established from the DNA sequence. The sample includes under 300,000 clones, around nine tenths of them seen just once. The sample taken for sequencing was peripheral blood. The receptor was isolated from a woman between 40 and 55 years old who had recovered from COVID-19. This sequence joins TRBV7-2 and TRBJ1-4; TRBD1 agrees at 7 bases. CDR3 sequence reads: CASSLRQGLSTNEKLFF. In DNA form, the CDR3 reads TGTGCCAGCAGCCTTAGACAGGGTCTTTCAACTAATGAAAAACTGTTTTTT.